The TCR beta chain under discussion was sequenced for a study of identical twins. The authors used template switching to add a universal primer site and gave cDNA unique molecular identifiers. TCRdb ran MiXCR on the 5' RACE reads and lists one entry per CDR3 protein. The repertoire holds about 340,000 distinct CDR3 sequences, with 9% to 15% as singletons. V was cut by 1 base and J by 3 bases, with 16 bases left in between. This CDR3 is 17 amino acids long. Looked up from germline, CDR1 is MDHEN and CDR2 is SYDVKM. This clonotype came up a few times. The target antigen is unknown. Study-level results: Conclusions were drawn cross-sectionally by statistical analysis, without following the same donors. Insertions ran lower in abundant cord blood beta clonotypes, though not in memory repertoires. Invariant MAIT and iNKT cells may have partly biased zero-insertion analyses.

The sample also formed part of further work on yellow fever vaccine responses in identical twins.

V is TRBV28 and J is TRBJ2-1, with D perhaps given as TRBD1 or TRBD2 (7 bases each). The sequencing sample was made of CD8+ T cells sorted from blood. This sequence was found in a woman in her late teens or twenties in good health. CDR3: CASSLFSGGQIYNEQFF. The CDR3 nucleotides read TGTGCCAGCAGTTTATTTTCGGGGGGACAGATCTACAATGAGCAGTTCTTC.